This T cell receptor beta chain stems from a study of blood T cell repertoires in COVID-19. Across about two dozen US areas, participants ranged in age from about 18 to 100 years. This CDR3 spans 13 amino acids. V lost 4 bases and J lost 6, with 13 bases in between. The V gene's germline CDR1 is SGHNT and CDR2 YYREEE (reference sequence). The protocol was immunoSEQ multiplex PCR, while the TCRdb copy is restricted to in-frame clones and leaves out a portion. The table has about 190,000 clones, 86% seen once. Sample: PBMCs or T cells enriched from blood (not recorded which). This rearrangement joins TRBV5-4 to TRBJ1-1; D is perhaps TRBD1 (5 bases). The receptor comes from a middle-aged man with acute COVID-19. CDR3 DNA: TGTGCCAGCAGCCCAACTCAGGGTGCTGAAGCTTTCTTT. It encodes CASSPTQGAEAFF. The whole variable domain, filled in from reference TRBV5-4 and TRBJ1-1, reads ETGVTQSPTHLIKTRGQQVTLRCSSQSGHNTVSWYQQALGQGPQFIFQYYREEENGRGNFPPRFSGLQFPNYSSELNVNALELDDSALYLCASSPTQGAEAFFGQGTRLTVV.